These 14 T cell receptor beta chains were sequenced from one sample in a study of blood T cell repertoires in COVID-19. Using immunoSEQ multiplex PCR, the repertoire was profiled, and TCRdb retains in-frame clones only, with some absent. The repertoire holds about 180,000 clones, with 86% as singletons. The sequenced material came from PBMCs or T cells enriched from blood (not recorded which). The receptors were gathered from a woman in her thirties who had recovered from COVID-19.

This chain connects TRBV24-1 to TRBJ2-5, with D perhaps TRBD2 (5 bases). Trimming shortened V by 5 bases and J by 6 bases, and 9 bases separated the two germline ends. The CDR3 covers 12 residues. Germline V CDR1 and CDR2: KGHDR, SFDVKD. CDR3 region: CATSGGRQTQYF. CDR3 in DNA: TGTGCCACCAGTGGAGGGCGGCAGACCCAGTACTTC.

The CDR3 DNA is TGTGCCAGCAGTTTGGGAGGGGACGAGCAGTACTTC. Protein product: CASSLGGDEQYF. V gene TRBV27 combines with J gene TRBJ2-7; 7 nucleotides line up with TRBD2. Germline loops: CDR1 MNHEY, CDR2 SMNVEV (reference sequence). The trim removed 3 bases at V and 5 bases at J, leaving 1 base unmatched. The CDR3 has 12 amino acids.

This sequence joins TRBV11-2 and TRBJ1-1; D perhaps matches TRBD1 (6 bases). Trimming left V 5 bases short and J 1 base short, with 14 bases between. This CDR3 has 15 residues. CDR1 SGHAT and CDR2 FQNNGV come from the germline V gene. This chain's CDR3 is CASSPQGRRNTEAFF. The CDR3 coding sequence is TGTGCCAGCAGCCCACAGGGCCGGAGGAACACTGAAGCTTTCTTT. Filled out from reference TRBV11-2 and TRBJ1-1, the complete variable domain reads EAGVAQSPRYKIIEKRQSVAFWCNPISGHATLYWYQQILGQGPKLLIQFQNNGVVDDSQLPKDRFSAERLKGVDSTLKIQPAKLEDSAVYLCASSPQGRRNTEAFFGQGTRLTVV.

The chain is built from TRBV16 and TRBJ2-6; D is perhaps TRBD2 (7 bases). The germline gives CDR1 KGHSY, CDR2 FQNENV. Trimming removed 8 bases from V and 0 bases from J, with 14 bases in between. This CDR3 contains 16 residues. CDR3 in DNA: TGTGCCAGCCGGGGGGCCAAAATCTCTGGGGCCAACGTCCTGACTTTC. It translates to CASRGAKISGANVLTF.

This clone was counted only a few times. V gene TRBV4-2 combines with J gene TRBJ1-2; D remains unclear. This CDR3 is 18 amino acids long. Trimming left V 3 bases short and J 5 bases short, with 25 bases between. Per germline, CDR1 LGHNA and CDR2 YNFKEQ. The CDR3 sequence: CASSQTELWLQRGYGYTF. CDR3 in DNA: TGTGCCAGCAGCCAGACCGAACTATGGCTACAGAGAGGGTATGGCTACACCTTC.

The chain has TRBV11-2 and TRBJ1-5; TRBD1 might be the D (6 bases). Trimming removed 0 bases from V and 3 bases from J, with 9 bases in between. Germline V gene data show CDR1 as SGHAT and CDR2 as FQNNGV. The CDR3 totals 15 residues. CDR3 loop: CASSLDGTFNQPQHF. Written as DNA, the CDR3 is TGTGCCAGCAGCTTAGACGGGACATTCAATCAGCCCCAGCATTTT.

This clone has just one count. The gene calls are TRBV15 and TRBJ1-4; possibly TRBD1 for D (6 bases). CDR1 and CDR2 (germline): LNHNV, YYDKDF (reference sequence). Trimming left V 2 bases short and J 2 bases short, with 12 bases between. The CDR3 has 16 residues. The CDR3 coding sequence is TGTGCCACCAGCAGATTAACAGGGAATACTAATGAAAAACTGTTTTTT. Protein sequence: CATSRLTGNTNEKLFF.

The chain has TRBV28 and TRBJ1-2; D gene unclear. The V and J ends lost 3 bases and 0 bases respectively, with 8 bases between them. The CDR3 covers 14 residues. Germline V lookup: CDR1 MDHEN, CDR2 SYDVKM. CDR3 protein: CASSFHRSNYGYTF. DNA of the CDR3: TGTGCCAGCAGTTTCCACAGATCTAACTATGGCTACACCTTC.

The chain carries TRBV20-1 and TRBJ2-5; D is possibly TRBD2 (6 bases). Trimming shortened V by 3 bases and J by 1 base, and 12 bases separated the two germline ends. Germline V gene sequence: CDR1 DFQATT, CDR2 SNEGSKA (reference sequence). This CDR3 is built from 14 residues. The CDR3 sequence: CSASRREVQETQYF. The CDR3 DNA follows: TGCAGTGCTAGTAGGCGGGAAGTCCAAGAGACCCAGTACTTC.

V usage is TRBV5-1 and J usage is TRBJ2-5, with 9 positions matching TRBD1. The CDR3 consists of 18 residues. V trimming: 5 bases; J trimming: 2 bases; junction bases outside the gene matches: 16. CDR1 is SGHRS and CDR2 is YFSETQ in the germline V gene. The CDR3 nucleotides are TGCGCCAGCAGACCCACCTCGGGCCCGGGACAGGGACAAGAGACCCAGTACTTC. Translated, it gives CASRPTSGPGQGQETQYF.

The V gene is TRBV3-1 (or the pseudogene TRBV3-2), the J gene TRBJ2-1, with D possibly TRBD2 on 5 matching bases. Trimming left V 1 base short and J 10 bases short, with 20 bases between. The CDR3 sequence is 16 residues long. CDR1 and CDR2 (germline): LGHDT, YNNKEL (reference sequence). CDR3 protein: CASSQATGSHLGEQFF. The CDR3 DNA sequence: TGTGCCAGCAGCCAAGCTACGGGGTCTCATCTTGGGGAGCAGTTCTTC.

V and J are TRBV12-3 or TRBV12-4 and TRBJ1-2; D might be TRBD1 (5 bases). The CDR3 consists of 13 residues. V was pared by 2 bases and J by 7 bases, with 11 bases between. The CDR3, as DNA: TGTGCCAGCAGTTTACGGCAGGGACTTGGCTACACCTTC. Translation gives CASSLRQGLGYTF.

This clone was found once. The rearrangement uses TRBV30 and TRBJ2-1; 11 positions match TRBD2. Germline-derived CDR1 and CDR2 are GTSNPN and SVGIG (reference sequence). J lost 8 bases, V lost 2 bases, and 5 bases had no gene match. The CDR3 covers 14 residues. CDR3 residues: CAWSLTSGMDEQFF. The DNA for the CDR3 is TGTGCCTGGAGTCTGACTAGCGGGATGGATGAGCAGTTCTTC. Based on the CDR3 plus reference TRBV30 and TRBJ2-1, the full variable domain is SQTIHQWPATLVQPVGSPLSLECTVEGTSNPNLYWYRQAAGRGLQLLFYSVGIGQISSEVPQNLSASRPQDRQFILSSKKLLLSDSGFYLCAWSLTSGMDEQFFGPGTRLTVL.

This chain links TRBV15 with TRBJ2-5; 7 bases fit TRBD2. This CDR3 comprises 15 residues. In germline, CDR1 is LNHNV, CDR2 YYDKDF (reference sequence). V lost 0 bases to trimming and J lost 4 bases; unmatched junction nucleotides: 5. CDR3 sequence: CATSRDEGEGETQYF. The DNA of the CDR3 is TGTGCCACCAGCAGAGATGAAGGGGAGGGAGAGACCCAGTACTTC.